The clone carrying this T cell receptor (beta chain) was observed a handful of times. Per the study methods: It was from reference gene primer amplification that nucleated cell counts were estimated. Measured with immunoSEQ multiplex PCR; TCRdb has only the in-frame clones, and not every one. V, J and clone size reflect that table, while D and trimming were determined from the DNA. This repertoire shows more than 85,000 clones, around 80% found once; its top ten account for approximately 25%. V lost 5 bases and J lost 3, with 18 bases in between. CDR3 length: 15 residues. Looked up from germline, CDR1 is SGHRS and CDR2 is YFSETQ. This entry is derived from a study of blood T cell repertoires in COVID-19. Overall study context: There were acute and convalescent COVID-19 samples, and they came from the United States, Italy and Spain. Sample material is recorded as cDNA or gDNA derived from T cells, B-cell-depleted T cells, or PBMCs.

Sequenced input: peripheral blood. This chain uses TRBV5-1 with TRBJ2-7, with a tentative D call TRBD1 (5 bases). This TCR derives from a man aged 70-80 years with acute or convalescent COVID-19. The CDR3 sequence: CASRETQALGYEQYF. The CDR3 DNA sequence: TGCGCCAGCAGAGAGACACAGGCCCTCGGCTACGAGCAGTACTTC.